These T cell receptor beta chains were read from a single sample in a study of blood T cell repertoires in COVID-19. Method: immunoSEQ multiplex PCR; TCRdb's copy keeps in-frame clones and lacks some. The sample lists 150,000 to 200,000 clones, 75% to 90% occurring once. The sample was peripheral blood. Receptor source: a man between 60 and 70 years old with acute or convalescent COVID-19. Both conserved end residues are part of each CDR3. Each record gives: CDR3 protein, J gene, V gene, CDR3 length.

CASSQYRGIGQYF TRBJ2-7 TRBV14 13
CASKDRVTETQYF TRBJ2-5 TRBV6-5 13
CASSAGQRETQYF TRBJ2-5 TRBV9 13
CASRPYRGYGYTF TRBJ1-2 TRBV6-5 13
CASSWLATYEQYF TRBJ2-7 TRBV4-1 13
CAWSLQGNQPQHF TRBJ1-5 TRBV30 13
CASSLFKPVGRDSTDTQYF TRBJ2-3 TRBV27 19
CASSLGLAGGTDTQYF TRBJ2-3 TRBV6-5 16
CASSPQERNEQFF TRBJ2-1 TRBV18 13
CASSPSDYTGELFF TRBJ2-2 TRBV19 14
CASKIQGNTQYF TRBJ2-3 TRBV2 12
CASSDPRGQGKGETQYF TRBJ2-5 TRBV25-1 17
CASSIRDRDHEQYF TRBJ2-7 TRBV28 14
CASSLIHRGQQYF TRBJ2-7 TRBV5-1 13
CASSVSGQTHQETQFF TRBJ2-1 TRBV9 16
CASSQVPILNNQPQHF TRBJ1-5 TRBV4-1 16
CASSLDGQGLTDTQYF TRBJ2-3 TRBV11-1 16
CASSLGTEGEQYF TRBJ2-7 TRBV7-8 13
CASSLAASGELFF TRBJ2-2 TRBV5-4 13
CASIREGQPQHF TRBJ1-5 TRBV19 12
CATSRAGTGTGSNEQFF TRBJ2-1 TRBV15 17
CASSYPTSGGAGAQYF TRBJ2-3 TRBV6-6 16
CSVDPPVLANYEQYF TRBJ2-7 TRBV29-1 15
CASSQEDRGRALKADTQYF TRBJ2-3 TRBV4-1 19
CASSDSRLKQFF TRBJ2-1 TRBV6-4 12
CASSWGGDSPLHF TRBJ1-6 TRBV6-5 13
CAWSPTSREETQYF TRBJ2-5 TRBV30 14
CASDSGHPNQPQHF TRBJ1-5 TRBV6-6 14
CASSTNRQGGIYGYTF TRBJ1-2 TRBV5-4 16
CASSSEGNTQYF TRBJ2-3 TRBV5-1 12
CASSYSSMESSYNEQFF TRBJ2-1 TRBV6-2/TRBV6-3 17
CSAATGQGTEAFF TRBJ1-1 TRBV29-1 13
CASRLAGVYEQYF TRBJ2-7 TRBV12-3/TRBV12-4 13
CASSYQNTEAFF TRBJ1-1 TRBV6-6 12
CATSDPSGRASEQFF TRBJ2-1 TRBV24-1 15
CASSPSTAPYGYTF TRBJ1-2 TRBV18 14